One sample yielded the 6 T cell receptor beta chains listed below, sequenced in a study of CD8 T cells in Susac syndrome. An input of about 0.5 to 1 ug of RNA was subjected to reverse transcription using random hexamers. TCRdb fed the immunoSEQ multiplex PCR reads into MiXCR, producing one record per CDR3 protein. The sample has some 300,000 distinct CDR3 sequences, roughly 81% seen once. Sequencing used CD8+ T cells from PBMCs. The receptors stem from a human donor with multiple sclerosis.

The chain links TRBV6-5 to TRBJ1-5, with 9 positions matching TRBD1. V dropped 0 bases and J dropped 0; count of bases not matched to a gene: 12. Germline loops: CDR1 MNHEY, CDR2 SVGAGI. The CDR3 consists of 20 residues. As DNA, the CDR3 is TGTGCCAGCAGTTACTCCTGGGACAGGGAAGGTGGAATTAGCAATCAGCCCCAGCATTTT. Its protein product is CASSYSWDREGGISNQPQHF.

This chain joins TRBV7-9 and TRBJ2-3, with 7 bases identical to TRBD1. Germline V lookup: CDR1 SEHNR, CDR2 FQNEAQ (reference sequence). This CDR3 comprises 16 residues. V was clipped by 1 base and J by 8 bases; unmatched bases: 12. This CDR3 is CASSLDRTEGAFTQYF. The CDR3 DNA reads TGTGCCAGCAGCTTAGACCGGACCGAGGGGGCTTTTACGCAGTATTTT.

The CDR3 is CASSRGRTYEQYF. CDR3 DNA: TGTGCCAGCAGCCGCGGACGGACATACGAGCAGTACTTC. The V gene is TRBV11-2, the J gene TRBJ2-7, with D possibly TRBD1 on 5 matching bases. V was pared by 5 bases and J by 4 bases, with 12 bases between. The CDR3 consists of 13 residues. CDR1 SGHAT and CDR2 FQNNGV come from the germline V gene.

The CDR3 region is CSASGNSNTGELFF. The CDR3 DNA follows: TGCAGTGCGTCGGGGAATTCGAACACCGGGGAGCTGTTTTTT. The chain links TRBV20-1 to TRBJ2-2, with D perhaps TRBD2 (5 bases). The ends were cut back, 6 bases at V and 0 bases at J, with 11 bases in the middle. The CDR3 is made up of 14 amino acids. CDR1 DFQATT and CDR2 SNEGSKA come from the germline V gene (reference sequence).

CDR3 amino acids: CASSLFGGPPAAKNIQYF. The CDR3 DNA is TGTGCCAGCAGCTTATTTGGGGGTCCTCCCGCGGCCAAAAACATTCAGTACTTC. The chain is built from TRBV7-9 and TRBJ2-4; the D call may be TRBD1 or TRBD2 (5 bases each). Trimming removed 2 bases from V and 1 base from J, with 18 bases in between. This CDR3 contains 18 residues. CDR1 and CDR2 (germline): SEHNR, FQNEAQ (reference sequence). Complete variable domain (other parts from reference TRBV7-9 and TRBJ2-4): DTGVSQNPRHKITKRGQNVTFRCDPISEHNRLYWYRQTLGQGPEFLTYFQNEAQLEKSRLLSDRFSAERPKGSFSTLEIQRTEQGDSAMYLCASSLFGGPPAAKNIQYFGAGTRLSVL.

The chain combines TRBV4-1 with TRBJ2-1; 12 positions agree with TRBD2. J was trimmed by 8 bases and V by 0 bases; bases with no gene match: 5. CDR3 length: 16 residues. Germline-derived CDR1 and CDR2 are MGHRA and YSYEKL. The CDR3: CASSQETSGSGDEQFF. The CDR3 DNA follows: TGCGCCAGCAGCCAAGAGACTAGCGGGAGCGGCGATGAGCAGTTCTTC.